This T cell receptor beta chain was recovered during a study of blood T cells in healthy people across ages (dated by TCRdb to between 2014 and 2016). About the investigation overall: In model experiments, template switching captured about one uniquely barcoded TCR beta cDNA molecule for every two T cells. To avoid experimental bias, donors of different ages were spread randomly across the sequencing lanes. To track age-related changes in TCR beta repertoire diversity, the study relied on deep sequencing normalized with unique cDNA molecular identifiers. Donors were grouped into four age groups: young (average approximately 16 years), middle-aged (39), aged (roughly 62) and long-lived (less than 85). Two additional independent replicas of 1 million unique cDNA reads from the same blood draw were analyzed for two donors (one aged 18 to 30 and one aged 80 or older).

The CDR3 covers 11 residues, taking in both the cysteine and the phenylalanine. The kept DNA is CDR3 alone, 33 bases in frame from the first base. The germline V gene (reference sequence) supplies CDR1 SEHNR and CDR2 FQNEAQ. The germline V end is reduced by 11 bases and the J end by 3 bases; junction bases left unmatched: 2. This clonotype was detected only a few times. No cognate antigen has been identified for it. Base qualities are not provided; no much larger clone lies one nucleotide away. The roughly 42 donors, aged about 6 to 100 years, were systemically healthy Caucasian individuals from Russia. Each donor gave 8 to 10 milliliters of peripheral blood, collected into EDTA-treated Vacutainer tubes. PBMCs were isolated by Ficoll-Paque density-gradient centrifugation, with at least 6.5 million obtained per sample. Trizol reagent was used to extract total RNA from the PBMCs, yielding at least 6 micrograms per sample. For every donor, an aliquot of PBMCs went through flow cytometry to measure the percentages of naive CD45RAhigh/CD27high T cells.

Library preparation employed 5' RACE. Data came from an Illumina HiSeq 2500. A second PCR of roughly 7 to 11 cycles was run with a J-beta primer mix and a sample-barcoded 5' primer. Each TCR beta cDNA molecule received a unique molecular identifier from a template-switch 5' adaptor carrying 12 random nucleotides. At least 2.5 million CDR3-containing paired-end reads were obtained from each sample. The Mint cDNA synthesis kit, primed by a TRBC-specific oligonucleotide, was used to synthesize first-strand cDNA from all RNA. Following uracil-DNA glycosylase treatment, all cDNA underwent a first 18-cycle PCR with the universal primers M1SS and BC2_uni_R. For the original study's pipeline: For normalization, 1 million high-quality reads, each with a distinct molecular identifier, were randomly selected from each sample. Reads sharing molecular identifiers were discarded rather than binned into consensus sequences. MiTCR, run with a Q25 quality threshold and the strictest error-elimination algorithm, handled CDR3 identification, clonotype clustering and error correction. Lower-bound total TCR beta diversity was estimated with a nonparametric unseen species model using Euler transformation. Starting from the raw public reads, TCRdb applied fastp trimming at Q25, assembled clones with MiXCR and retained in-frame beta chains. CDR3 protein duplicates are merged, each entry listing the most common genes and DNA. The V and J calls follow TCRdb's processing rather than the paper's. This sample is represented by about 1,500,000 distinct CDR3 sequences; roughly 40% of them were singletons. The top ten clonotypes cover roughly 7.9% of the sample.

The paper's findings and limits, for the study overall: Because the CMV infection status of the donors was unknown, age-related changes in expanded clonotypes may potentially have been confounded. There was a strong correlation between observed TCR beta diversity and the percentage of naive T cells measured by flow cytometry. Observed TCR beta diversity per million T cells fell roughly linearly with age, and a significant reduction was already apparent by age around 40. Since profiling was done on bulk unsorted PBMCs, naive and antigen-experienced compartments could not be conclusively compared. Compared with the aged group, the long-lived group had more naive CD4+ T cells, fewer expanded clones and increased TCR diversity, suggesting age selection. Estimates of total diversity from one million sequenced T cells were regarded as lower bounds and underestimates.

The specimen sequenced was blood. The rearrangement joined TRBV7-9 to TRBJ2-3, with 7 bases in between that match TRBD2. The receptor comes from a woman in her late teens or twenties in good health. The bases read TGTGCCGGGGAGGGGACAGATACGCAGTATTTT. Its translation is CAGEGTDTQYF.